This T cell receptor (beta chain) was observed in a study of blood T cells in healthy people across ages. Germline CDR1 reads MNHEY; CDR2 reads SMNVEV (reference sequence). The CDR3 has 16 amino acids. After removal of 1 base from V and 4 bases from J, the junction contained 3 bases not matched to a gene. A J-beta primer mix and a sample-barcoded 5' primer were used in a second PCR of about 7 to 12 cycles. TCRdb recomputed calls from the 5' RACE reads with MiXCR, one row per CDR3 protein. The sample has approximately 400,000 distinct CDR3 sequences; 45% to 60% are singletons. The chain uses TRBV27 and TRBJ2-3; 12 bases align to TRBD2. The sequence was obtained from a man aged 55 to 70 in good health. Specimen: blood. In nucleotides, the CDR3 is TGTGCCAGCAGTTTATACCTAGCGGGAGGGCCAGATACGCAGTATTTT. Its protein is CASSLYLAGGPDTQYF.